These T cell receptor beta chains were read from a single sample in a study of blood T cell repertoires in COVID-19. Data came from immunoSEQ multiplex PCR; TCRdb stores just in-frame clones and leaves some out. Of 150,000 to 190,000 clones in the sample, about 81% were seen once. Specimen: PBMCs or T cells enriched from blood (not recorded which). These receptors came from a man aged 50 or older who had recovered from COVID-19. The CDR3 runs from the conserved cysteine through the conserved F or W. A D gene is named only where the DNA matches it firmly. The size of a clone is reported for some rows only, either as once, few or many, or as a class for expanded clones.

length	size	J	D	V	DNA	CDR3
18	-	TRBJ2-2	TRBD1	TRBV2	TGTGCCAGCAGTGCCACTAGGACAGGACGGTTGGGGACCGGGGAGCTGTTTTTT	CASSATRTGRLGTGELFF
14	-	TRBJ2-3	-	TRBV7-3	TGTGCCAGCAGCTCCGCCGGACTGTCAGATACGCAGTATTTT	CASSSAGLSDTQYF
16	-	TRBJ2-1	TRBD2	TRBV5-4	TGTGCCAGCAGCTTGGGGCTAGCGGCGCTATACAATGAGCAGTTCTTC	CASSLGLAALYNEQFF
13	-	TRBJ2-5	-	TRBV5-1	TGCGCCAGCAGCGCCACAGGGAAAGAGACCCAGTACTTC	CASSATGKETQYF
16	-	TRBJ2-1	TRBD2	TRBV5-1	TGCGCCAGCAGCTTAGTCACTAGCGGGGGGGCTAACGAGCAGTTCTTC	CASSLVTSGGANEQFF
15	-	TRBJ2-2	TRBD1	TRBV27	TGTGCCAGCTCGACAGGGGGCCGAACCACCGGGGAGCTGTTTTTT	CASSTGGRTTGELFF
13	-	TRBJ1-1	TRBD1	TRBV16	TGTGCCAGCAGCCAATCGGGACAGGGGATCGCTTTCTTT	CASSQSGQGIAFF
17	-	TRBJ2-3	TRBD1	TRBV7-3	TGTGCCAGCAGCCCGAGGGGTCCCGGGACAGGGGCAGATACGCAGTATTTT	CASSPRGPGTGADTQYF
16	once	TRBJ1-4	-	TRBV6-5	TGTGCCAGCAGTTACTCGAACGGTCCTGGTAATGAAAAACTGTTTTTT	CASSYSNGPGNEKLFF
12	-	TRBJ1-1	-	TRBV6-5	TGTGCCAGTAACGGACAGCCTCGTGAAGCTTTCTTT	CASNGQPREAFF
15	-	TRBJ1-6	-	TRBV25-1	TGTGCCAGCAGTGGATTCACAGGGAATAATTCACCCCTCCACTTT	CASSGFTGNNSPLHF
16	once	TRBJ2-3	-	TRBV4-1	TGCGCCAGCAGCCGCCTGACAGATACTAGCACAGATACGCAGTATTTT	CASSRLTDTSTDTQYF
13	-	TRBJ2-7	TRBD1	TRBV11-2	TGTGCCAGCATCGGGACAGGGGGTGGGGAGCAGTACTTC	CASIGTGGGEQYF
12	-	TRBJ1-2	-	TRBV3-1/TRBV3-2	TGTGCCAGCAGCCAAGCCGGTGGTGGCTACACCTTC	CASSQAGGGYTF
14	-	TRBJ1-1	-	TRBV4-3	TGCGCCAGCAGCCGGGCGGAGCAGGGGATAGGAGCTTTCTTT	CASSRAEQGIGAFF
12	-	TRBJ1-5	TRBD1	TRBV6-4	TGTGCCAGCAGCACAGGGGTTCAGCCCCAGCATTTT	CASSTGVQPQHF
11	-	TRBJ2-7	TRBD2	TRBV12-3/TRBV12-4	TGTGCCAGCAGAGCCAAGGGGAGGGTGAGCTTC	CASRAKGRVSF
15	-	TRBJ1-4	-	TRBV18	TGTGCCAGCTCACCCCAGGGGTGGGTGTGGGAAAAACTGTTTTTT	CASSPQGWVWEKLFF
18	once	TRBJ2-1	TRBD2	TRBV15	TGTGCCACCAGCAGGACCGGGACTAGCGGGGGGGACTACAATGAGCAGTTCTTC	CATSRTGTSGGDYNEQFF
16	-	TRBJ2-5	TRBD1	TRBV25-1	TGTGCCAGCAGTGGGGACAGGATGAACTTGCAAGAGACCCAGTACTTC	CASSGDRMNLQETQYF
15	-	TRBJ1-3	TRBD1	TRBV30	TGTGCCTGGAGCCCTGGCGGGACAGTTGGAAACACCATATATTTT	CAWSPGGTVGNTIYF
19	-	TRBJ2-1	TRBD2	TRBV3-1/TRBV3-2	TGTGCCAGCAGCCAAGTCCTAAGTTTACTAGCGGGGGGGAGGAATGAGCAGTTCTTC	CASSQVLSLLAGGRNEQFF
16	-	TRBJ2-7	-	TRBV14	TGTGCCAGCAGCCGGACCGGGACAAGCCTCTCCTACGAGCAGTACTTC	CASSRTGTSLSYEQYF
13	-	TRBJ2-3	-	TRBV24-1	TGTGCCACCTCAAATAGCGGCACAGATACGCAGTATTTT	CATSNSGTDTQYF
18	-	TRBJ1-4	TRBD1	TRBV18	TGTGTCAGCTCACCCCAACCCCGGACAGGGCGTGGTGGTGAAAAACTGTTTTTT	CVSSPQPRTGRGGEKLFF
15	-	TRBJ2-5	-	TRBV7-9	TGTGCCAGCAGCTCCTTAATGGGGCGCCAAGAGACCCAGTACTTC	CASSSLMGRQETQYF
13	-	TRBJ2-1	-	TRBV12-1	TGTGCCAGCGGGAGACTAGCCCTCAATGAGCAGTTCTTC	CASGRLALNEQFF
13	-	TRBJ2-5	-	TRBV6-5	TGTGCCAGCAGTTACGGCAGGGGAGAGACCCAGTACTTC	CASSYGRGETQYF
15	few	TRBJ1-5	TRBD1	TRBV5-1	TGCGCCAGCAGCACCGGACAGGGGAATGATCAGCCCCAGCATTTT	CASSTGQGNDQPQHF
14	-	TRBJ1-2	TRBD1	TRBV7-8	TGTGCCAGCAGCGTCCAGGGGGCGACCGGTGGCTACACCTTC	CASSVQGATGGYTF
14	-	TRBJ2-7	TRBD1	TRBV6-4	TGTGCCAGCAGCCTCCGACAGGGCGGAGGTAAGCTGTACTTC	CASSLRQGGGKLYF
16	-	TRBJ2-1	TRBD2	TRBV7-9	TGTGCCAGCAGCTTGGCCCTAGCGGGCTCCTACAATGAGCAGTTCTTC	CASSLALAGSYNEQFF
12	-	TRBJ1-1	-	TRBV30	TGTGCCTGGAGCTTCACGCAGTCTGAAGCTTTCTTT	CAWSFTQSEAFF
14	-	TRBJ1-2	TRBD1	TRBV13	TGTGCCAGCAGCTCCGGAAGGGGGCAGGATGGCTACACCTTC	CASSSGRGQDGYTF
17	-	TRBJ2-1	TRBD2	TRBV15	TGTGCCACCAGCAGAGTCCGACGGACTAGCGGGGATAATGAGCAGTTCTTC	CATSRVRRTSGDNEQFF
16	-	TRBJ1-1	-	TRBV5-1	TGCGCCAGCAGCTTCTCAGGGAAGGTCAGGGACACTGAAGCTTTCTTT	CASSFSGKVRDTEAFF
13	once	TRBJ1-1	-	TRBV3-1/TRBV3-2	TGTGCCAGCAGCCAGTCCGGGAACACTGAAGCTTTCTTT	CASSQSGNTEAFF